This T cell receptor beta chain emerged from a study of blood T cell repertoires in COVID-19. Some clones are missing from TCRdb's copy, which holds only in-frame ones; the method was immunoSEQ multiplex PCR. The sample has fewer than 70,000 clones, approximately 88% seen once; the top ten hold about 2.1%. The CDR3 spans 14 residues. CDR1 and CDR2 (germline): WNHNN, SYGVQD (reference sequence). Trimming stripped 5 bases from V and 1 base from J, with 9 bases between. The chain couples TRBV10-1 to TRBJ1-3; TRBD1 might be the D (6 bases). The receptor was derived from a human donor in a cohort sampled during active COVID-19. Material: peripheral blood. The CDR3 nucleotides are TGCGCCAGCAGTAGGACAGCTTCTGGAAACACCATATATTTT. Translating it yields CASSRTASGNTIYF.